The 15 T cell receptor beta chains below were found in one sample sequenced in a study of OX40 agonist ivuxolimab in advanced cancers. Assay used: immunoSEQ multiplex PCR; TCRdb lists only in-frame clones, some missing. The data show about 49,000 clones, approximately 84% seen once. Sequenced material: CD4+ or CD8+ T cells sorted from blood, taken in a trial of the OX40 agonist ivuxolimab. These TCRs come from an adult with an advanced solid tumor such as melanoma, head and neck, liver or kidney cancer.

The genes are TRBV11-1 and TRBJ2-2, with TRBD1 matching over 7 bases. The V gene's germline CDR1 is SGHAT and CDR2 FQDESV (reference sequence). Losses at the gene ends were 6 bases for V and 3 bases for J; bases not matched to a gene: 4. This CDR3 comprises 14 residues. The CDR3 DNA reads as TGTGCCAGCAGTCGAGACAGGGACACCGGGGAGCTGTTTTTT. This translates into CASSRDRDTGELFF.

The CDR3 sequence: CASSLAAGFGTQYF. The CDR3 DNA reads as TGTGCCAGCAGCTTAGCGGCCGGGTTTGGGACCCAGTACTTC. The J gene is TRBJ2-5, the V gene TRBV7-8, with unresolved D. V shed 0 bases and J shed 7 bases, with 12 bases lying between them. Germline loops: CDR1 SGHVS, CDR2 FQNEAQ. CDR3 length: 14 amino acids.

V gene TRBV2 combines with J gene TRBJ1-1, with no clear D. This CDR3 region has 14 residues. Trimming took 7 bases from V and 1 from J, leaving 13 bases between them. The germline CDR1 and CDR2 sequences are SNHLY and FYNNEI. The CDR3 DNA follows: TGTGCCAGCACCGACACCACTCAGAACACTGAAGCTTTCTTT. Its protein product is CASTDTTQNTEAFF.

V gene TRBV6-1 combines with J gene TRBJ1-2; TRBD1 might be the D (6 bases). The V gene lost 7 bases and the J gene lost 7 bases, with 13 bases spanning the gap. Germline lookup yields CDR1 MNHNS and CDR2 SASEGT. The CDR3 is 12 amino acids. CDR3 in amino acids: CASTPGQSGYTF. In nucleotides, the CDR3 is TGTGCCAGCACCCCTGGACAGAGTGGCTACACCTTC.

This clone has more than one count but fewer than ten. This sequence joins TRBV5-4 and TRBJ1-4, with D uncertain. Germline CDR1 reads SGHNT; CDR2 reads YYREEE (reference sequence). This CDR3 region has 15 residues. V was pared by 4 bases and J by 3 bases, with 13 bases between. CDR3 protein: CASSTGGSPNEKLFF. CDR3 in DNA: TGTGCCAGCAGCACCGGTGGGAGCCCTAATGAAAAACTGTTTTTT.

CDR3 residues: CASSPQNTNQPQHF. The CDR3 DNA sequence: TGTGCCAGCTCACCACAGAATACCAATCAGCCCCAGCATTTT. V usage is TRBV18 and J usage is TRBJ1-5; D gene uncertain. The CDR3 length is 14 residues. CDR1 is KGHSH, CDR2 LQKENI, per germline. V was clipped by 1 base and J by 3 bases, with 7 bases between them.

V and J are TRBV18 and TRBJ1-3; D may be TRBD1 (6 bases). In germline, CDR1 is KGHSH, CDR2 LQKENI. The CDR3 spans 14 residues. V lost 6 bases, J lost 1 base, and 10 bases lay in between. CDR3 residues: CASSQTGSGNTIYF. CDR3 DNA sequence: TGTGCCAGCTCCCAGACAGGTTCTGGAAACACCATATATTTT.

This clone was recorded a few times. The rearrangement links TRBV5-1 to TRBJ2-5; weak D call: TRBD2 (5 bases). V was trimmed by 5 bases and J by 4 bases, leaving 9 bases between them. The CDR3 covers 12 residues. CDR1 SGHRS and CDR2 YFSETQ come from the germline V gene. The CDR3: CASRPGRETQYF. CDR3 DNA sequence: TGCGCCAGCAGACCGGGGAGAGAGACCCAGTACTTC.

The chain joins TRBV14 to TRBJ2-2; D is perhaps TRBD2 (7 bases). V gave up 3 bases and J gave up 6 bases, with 8 bases separating them. CDR1 is SGHDN and CDR2 is FVKESK in the germline V gene. CDR3 length equals 13 residues. The CDR3 nucleotides read TGTGCCAGCAGCCAGGGGGGGCCCGGGGAGCTGTTTTTT. Translation: CASSQGGPGELFF.

The V call is TRBV7-9, the J call TRBJ2-5, with TRBD2 identical over 11 bases. The CDR3 is 18 amino acids. V lost 5 bases, J lost 4 bases, and 15 bases stayed unmatched. The germline V gene has CDR1 SEHNR and CDR2 FQNEAQ (reference sequence). The DNA of the CDR3 is TGTGCCAGCAGCCTCACTAGCGGGAGTATCAAATTAGTAGAGACCCAGTACTTC. It codes for CASSLTSGSIKLVETQYF.

V and J are TRBV7-2 and TRBJ2-7; D gene uncertain. The CDR3 contains 14 residues. Trimming removed 7 bases at V and 1 base at J, with 14 bases between. CDR1 is SGHTA, CDR2 FQGNSA, per germline. CDR3 sequence: CASTLHSSSYEQYF. CDR3 nucleotide sequence: TGTGCCAGCACTTTGCACTCATCATCCTACGAGCAGTACTTC.

The chain couples TRBV7-3 to TRBJ2-1; the match to TRBD1 covers 8 bases. This CDR3 comprises 14 residues. The germline CDR1 and CDR2 sequences are SGHTA and FQGTGA. V shed 0 bases, J shed 8 bases, and the junction held 3 bases outside the gene matches. CDR3 residues: CASSLTQGAYEQFF. CDR3 DNA: TGTGCCAGCAGCTTAACCCAGGGGGCCTATGAGCAGTTCTTC.

This clone was counted only a few times. A read error may produce the germline difference seen at one junction end. The chain couples TRBV6-1 to TRBJ1-1; no firm D call. The CDR3 contains 12 residues. Germline assignment: CDR1 MNHNS and CDR2 SASEGT. CDR3 loop: CASREGRAEAFF. The CDR3 bases are TGTGCCAGCAGAGAAGGACGCGCTGAAGCTTTCTTT.

The chain employs TRBV4-2 and TRBJ2-7, with D unresolved. CDR3 length: 14 residues. Germline V gene data show CDR1 as LGHNA and CDR2 as YNFKEQ. V lost 4 bases, J lost 2 bases, and 12 bases lay in between. The CDR3 DNA reads TGTGCCAGCAGCCCCTCCCCTGGACCCTACGAGCAGTACTTC. This encodes CASSPSPGPYEQYF.

The chain employs TRBV6-1 and TRBJ2-7; 7 nucleotides match TRBD1. The CDR3 sequence is 15 residues long. Germline values: CDR1 MNHNS, CDR2 SASEGT. V lost 4 bases, J lost 7 bases, and 13 bases stayed unmatched. The CDR3 DNA follows: TGTGCCAGCAGTGCCCCGCTGGGCAGGGGGTTGGAGCAGTACTTC. This codes for CASSAPLGRGLEQYF.